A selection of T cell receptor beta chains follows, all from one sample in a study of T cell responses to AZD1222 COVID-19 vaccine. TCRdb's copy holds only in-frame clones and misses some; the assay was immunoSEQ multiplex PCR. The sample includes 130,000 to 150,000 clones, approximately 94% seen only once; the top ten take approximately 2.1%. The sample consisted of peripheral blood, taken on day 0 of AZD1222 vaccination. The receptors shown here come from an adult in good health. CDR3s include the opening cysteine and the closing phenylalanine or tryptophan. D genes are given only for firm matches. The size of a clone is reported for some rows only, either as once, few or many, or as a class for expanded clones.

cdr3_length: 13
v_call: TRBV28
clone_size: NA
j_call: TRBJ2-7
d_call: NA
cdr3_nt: TGTGCCAGCAGTCTCCCTGTAGGGCAAGAGCAGTACTTC
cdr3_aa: CASSLPVGQEQYF

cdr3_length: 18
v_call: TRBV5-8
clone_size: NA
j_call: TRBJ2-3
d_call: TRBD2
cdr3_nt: TGTGCCAGCAGCTTCGATGGGACTAGCGGGAGCGACACAGATACGCAGTATTTT
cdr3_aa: CASSFDGTSGSDTDTQYF

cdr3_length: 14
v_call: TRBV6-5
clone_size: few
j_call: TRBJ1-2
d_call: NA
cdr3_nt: TGTGCCAGCAGCCTGAACCCCCATAACTATGGCTACACCTTC
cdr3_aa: CASSLNPHNYGYTF

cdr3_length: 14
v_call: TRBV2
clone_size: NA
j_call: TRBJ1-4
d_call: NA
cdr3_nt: TGTGCCAGCTCGGACACATCAACTAATGAAAAACTGTTTTTT
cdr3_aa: CASSDTSTNEKLFF

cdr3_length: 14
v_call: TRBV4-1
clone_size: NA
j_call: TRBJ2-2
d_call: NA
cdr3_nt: TGCGCCAGCAGCCAAGATCCTGGTGGCGGGGAGCTGTTTTTT
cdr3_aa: CASSQDPGGGELFF

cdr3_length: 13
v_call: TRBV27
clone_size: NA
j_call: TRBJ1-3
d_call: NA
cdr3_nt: TGTGCCAGCAGTTCATGGAGTTTAGACACCATATATTTT
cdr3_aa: CASSSWSLDTIYF

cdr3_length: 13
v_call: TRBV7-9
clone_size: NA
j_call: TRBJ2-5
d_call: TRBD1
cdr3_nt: TGTGCCAGCAGCGGACAGGGAAGAGAGACCCAGTACTTC
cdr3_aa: CASSGQGRETQYF

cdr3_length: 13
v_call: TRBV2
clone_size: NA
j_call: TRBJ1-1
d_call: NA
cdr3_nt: TGTGCCAGCAGTGACGGAGTGGCTACTGAAGCTTTCTTT
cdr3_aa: CASSDGVATEAFF

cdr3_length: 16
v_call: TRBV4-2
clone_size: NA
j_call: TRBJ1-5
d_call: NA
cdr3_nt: TGTGCCAGCAGCAACTCGGGGGGAGGGCTGGGTCAGCCCCAGCATTTT
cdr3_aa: CASSNSGGGLGQPQHF

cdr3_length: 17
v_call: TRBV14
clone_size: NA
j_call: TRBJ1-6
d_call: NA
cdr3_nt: TGTGCCAGCAGCCAAGAAGGAGGGTCCCGACGTAATTCACCCCTCCACTTT
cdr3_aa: CASSQEGGSRRNSPLHF

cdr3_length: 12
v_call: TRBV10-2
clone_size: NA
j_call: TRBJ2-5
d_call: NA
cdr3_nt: TGCGCCCTTAGGGGGGCAGGAGAGACCCAGTACTTC
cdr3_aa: CALRGAGETQYF

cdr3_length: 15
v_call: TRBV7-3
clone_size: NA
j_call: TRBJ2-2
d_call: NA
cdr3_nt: TGTGCCAGCAGCCCCTCTCCCCCAGGCGCCGGGGAGCTGTTTTTT
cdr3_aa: CASSPSPPGAGELFF

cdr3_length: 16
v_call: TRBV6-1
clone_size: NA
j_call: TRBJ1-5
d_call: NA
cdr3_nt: TGTGCCAGCAGTGAAGTGCCGTTGAATAGCAATCAGCCCCAGCATTTT
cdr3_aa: CASSEVPLNSNQPQHF

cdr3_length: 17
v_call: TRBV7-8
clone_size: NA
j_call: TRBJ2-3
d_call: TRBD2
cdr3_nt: TGTGCCAGCAGCGGATGGACTAGCGGGGGGGTCACAGATACGCAGTATTTT
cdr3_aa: CASSGWTSGGVTDTQYF

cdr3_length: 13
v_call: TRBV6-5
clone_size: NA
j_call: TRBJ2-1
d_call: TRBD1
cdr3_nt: TGTGCCAGCAGTTCTTACAGGGGGCGTGAGCAGTTCTTC
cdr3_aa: CASSSYRGREQFF

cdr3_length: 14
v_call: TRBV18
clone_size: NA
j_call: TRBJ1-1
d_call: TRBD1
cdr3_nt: TGTGCCAGCTCACCAGACAACAGGGGCACTGAAGCTTTCTTT
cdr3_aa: CASSPDNRGTEAFF

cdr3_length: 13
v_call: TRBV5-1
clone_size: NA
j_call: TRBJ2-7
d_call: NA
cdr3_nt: TGCGCCAGCAGCTTGGGACGGTACTACGAGCAGTACTTC
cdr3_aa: CASSLGRYYEQYF

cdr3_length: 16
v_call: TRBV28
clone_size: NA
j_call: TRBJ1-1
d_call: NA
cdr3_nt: TGTGCCAGCAGTCAGGGGCCAGGGCGGAAAGCCACTGAAGCTTTCTTT
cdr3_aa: CASSQGPGRKATEAFF

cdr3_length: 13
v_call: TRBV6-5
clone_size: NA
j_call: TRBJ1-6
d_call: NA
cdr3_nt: TGTGCCAGCAAACTAGAGGAGAATTCACCCCTCCACTTT
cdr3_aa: CASKLEENSPLHF

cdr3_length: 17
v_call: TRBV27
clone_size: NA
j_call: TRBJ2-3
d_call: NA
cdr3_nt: TGTGCCAGCAGTGCCCGGGGGGCAGGGCGACTACCGAATACGCAGTATTTT
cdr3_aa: CASSARGAGRLPNTQYF

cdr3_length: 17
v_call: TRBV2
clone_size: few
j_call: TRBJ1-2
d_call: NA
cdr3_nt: TGTGCCAGCAGTGAGGGGGCCTGGGGCCCCGGGGGCTATGGCTACACCTTC
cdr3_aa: CASSEGAWGPGGYGYTF

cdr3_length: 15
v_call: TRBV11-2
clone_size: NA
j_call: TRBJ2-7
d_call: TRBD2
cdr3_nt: TGTGCCAGCAGCCCCGGACTAGCGGGAGAGGACGAGCAGTACTTC
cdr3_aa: CASSPGLAGEDEQYF

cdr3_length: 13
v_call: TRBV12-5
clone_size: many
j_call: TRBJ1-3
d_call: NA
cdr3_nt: TGTGCTAGTGGCGGGAATTCTGGAAACACCATATATTTT
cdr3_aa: CASGGNSGNTIYF

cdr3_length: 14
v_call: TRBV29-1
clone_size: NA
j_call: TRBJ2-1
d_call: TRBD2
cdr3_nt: TGCAGCGTCGCTGGACTAGCGGGGACCCCCTTCCAGTTCTTC
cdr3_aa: CSVAGLAGTPFQFF

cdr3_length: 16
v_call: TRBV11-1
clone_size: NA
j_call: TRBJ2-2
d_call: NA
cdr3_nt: TGTGCCAGCAGCACTGGGACGTCCTCGAGCACCGGGGAGCTGTTTTTT
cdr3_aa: CASSTGTSSSTGELFF